What follows describes a single TCR beta chain. Germline loops: CDR1 SGDLS, CDR2 YYNGEE. Germline trimming cut 2 bases from V and 1 base from J; bases unmatched to any gene: 3. This CDR3 is 15 amino acids long. The data were obtained in a study of blood T cell repertoires in COVID-19. Study background: Collection of acute and convalescent COVID-19 samples took place in the United States, Italy and Spain. PBMCs, B-cell-depleted T cells, or T cells were the source of the cDNA or gDNA that made up the material.

Original processing notes: Nucleated cell counts were estimated from reference gene primer amplification. Repertoires were generated with immunoSEQ multiplex PCR, while TCRdb's copy carries only in-frame clones and drops some. The DNA gave D and trimming, while V, J and clone size come from that table. The sample yields 90,000 to 100,000 clones, roughly 87% seen once. The V gene is TRBV9, the J gene TRBJ2-1; 7 bases line up with TRBD2. Input material: peripheral blood. The receptor's source is a man older than 75 with acute or convalescent COVID-19. CDR3: CASSVGTMSYNEQFF. DNA for the CDR3: TGTGCCAGCAGCGTTGGGACTATGTCCTACAATGAGCAGTTCTTC. The full variable domain, in which reference TRBV9 and TRBJ2-1 provide the parts outside the CDR3, is DSGVTQTPKHLITATGQRVTLRCSPRSGDLSVYWYQQSLDQGLQFLIQYYNGEERAKGNILERFSAQQFPDLHSELNLSSLELGDSALYFCASSVGTMSYNEQFFGPGTRLTVL.